The 27 T cell receptor beta chains presented below share a single source sample, sequenced in a study of blood T cells in healthy people across ages (dated by TCRdb to between 2014 and 2017). Libraries were made using 5' RACE. The sequencer listed for this sample is Illumina HiSeq 2500. A second roughly 6 to 11 cycle PCR used a sample-barcoded 5' primer and a J-beta primer mix. TCRdb's own reprocessing of the public reads used fastp at Q25 and MiXCR and kept productive beta chains. Rows are unified per CDR3 protein, each entry keeping the most common DNA and genes. Present in this sample are 1,300,000 or so distinct CDR3 sequences, 45% to 70% of which were seen just once. Over 6.5% of the sample belongs to the ten largest clones. Sample: blood. The receptor set was obtained from a man between 18 and 29 years old in good health.

The chain recombines TRBV20-1 with TRBJ1-5; D call uncertain. This CDR3 has 13 residues. V was cut by 6 bases and J by 3 bases, with 12 bases left in between. Per the germline V gene, CDR1 is DFQATT and CDR2 is SNEGSKA (reference sequence). The CDR3: CSALPSYNQPQHF. DNA of the CDR3: TGCAGTGCCCTGCCCAGCTACAATCAGCCCCAGCATTTT.

This chain uses TRBV7-9 with TRBJ2-1; TRBD2 matches 10 bases. Germline lookup yields CDR1 SEHNR and CDR2 FQNEAQ (reference sequence). The CDR3 runs to 17 residues. The V and J ends lost 5 bases and 6 bases, in that order; junction bases with no gene match: 13. CDR3 DNA sequence: TGTGCCAGCAGCCCTCGGGCTAGCGGGAGAGTGTTCAATGAGCAGTTCTTC. Amino acid sequence: CASSPRASGRVFNEQFF. Supplemented by reference TRBV7-9 and TRBJ2-1, the full variable domain reads DTGVSQNPRHKITKRGQNVTFRCDPISEHNRLYWYRQTLGQGPEFLTYFQNEAQLEKSRLLSDRFSAERPKGSFSTLEIQRTEQGDSAMYLCASSPRASGRVFNEQFFGPGTRLTVL.

The chain links TRBV4-1 to TRBJ1-5, with 11 bases that match TRBD1. CDR3 length: 15 amino acids. CDR1 and CDR2 from the germline V gene are MGHRA and YSYEKL. After removal of 3 bases from V and 6 bases from J, the junction contained 4 bases not matched to a gene. CDR3 sequence: CASSQTGQGAQPQHF. The CDR3 region has the DNA TGCGCCAGCAGCCAGACCGGACAGGGGGCTCAGCCCCAGCATTTT.

This clonotype was counted a few times. V gene TRBV12-3 or TRBV12-4 combines with J gene TRBJ2-7, with 10 bases matching TRBD1. V shed 5 bases and J 4 bases; nucleotides not matched to a gene: 8. CDR3 length: 15 residues. CDR3 nucleotides: TGTGCCAGCAGTATCCGGGACAGGGGTCTGTACGAGCAGTACTTC. Translation gives CASSIRDRGLYEQYF.

This clonotype showed up just once. This chain's CDR3 is CASSHGAGVDEQYF. Written as DNA, the CDR3 is TGCGCCAGCAGCCACGGAGCGGGAGTCGACGAGCAGTACTTC. This chain connects TRBV4-1 to TRBJ2-7; TRBD2 matches 8 bases. V shed 3 bases, J shed 5 bases, and the junction held 6 bases outside the gene matches. CDR1 is MGHRA and CDR2 is YSYEKL in the germline V gene. CDR3 length: 14 residues.

This clonotype was detected ten times or more. V is TRBV10-3 and J is TRBJ1-2; 9 bases are shared with TRBD1. Germline V CDR1 and CDR2: ENHRY, SYGVKD. This CDR3 has 13 amino acids. The ends lost 11 bases at V and 8 bases at J; junction bases unmatched: 12. The CDR3 DNA reads as TGTGCCGGCGGGACAGGGCTACCAGCGGGCTACACCTTC. Its translation: CAGGTGLPAGYTF.

This chain joins TRBV11-2 and TRBJ2-7; D remains unclear. This CDR3 region has 16 residues. The V end was cut by 0 bases, the J end by 2 bases, with 14 bases between. Germline-derived CDR1 and CDR2 are SGHAT and FQNNGV. CDR3 sequence (DNA): TGTGCCAGCAGCTTAGAGGGTCCACCAGTAACCTACGAGCAGTACTTC. Amino acid sequence: CASSLEGPPVTYEQYF. Full variable domain (remainder filled in from reference TRBV11-2 and TRBJ2-7): EAGVAQSPRYKIIEKRQSVAFWCNPISGHATLYWYQQILGQGPKLLIQFQNNGVVDDSQLPKDRFSAERLKGVDSTLKIQPAKLEDSAVYLCASSLEGPPVTYEQYFGPGTRLTVT.

The V call is TRBV7-8, the J call TRBJ2-1; D perhaps matches TRBD1 (6 bases). Germline V CDR1 and CDR2: SGHVS, FQNEAQ. The CDR3 is 17 amino acids. Trimming cost V 1 base and J 0 bases, with 13 bases left between them. The CDR3 sequence: CASSLDGQGSSYNEQFF. Written as DNA, the CDR3 is TGTGCCAGCAGCTTAGACGGCCAGGGGAGCTCCTACAATGAGCAGTTCTTC.

This clonotype showed up just once. The chain uses TRBV28 and TRBJ2-4; no clear D gene. Trimming stripped 5 bases from V and 3 bases from J, with 8 bases between. The germline gives CDR1 MDHEN, CDR2 SYDVKM. CDR3 size: 13 residues. The chain's CDR3 is CASSRINKNIQYF. In nucleotides, the CDR3 is TGTGCCAGCAGTCGGATTAACAAAAACATTCAGTACTTC.

The CDR3 loop is CASGSPLAGTTDTQYF. The CDR3 DNA follows: TGTGCTAGTGGTTCCCCACTAGCGGGAACCACAGATACGCAGTATTTT. This rearrangement joins TRBV12-5 to TRBJ2-3; 10 bases align to TRBD2. The CDR3 contains 16 residues. Germline V CDR1 and CDR2: LGHNT, FRNRAP. With V trimmed by 4 bases and J by 2 bases, 6 bases remained unmatched.

Details on this clonotype: No DNA is shown, since the ends of the CDR3 on it are uncertain; the CDR3 is the one TCRdb lists. The chain links TRBV20-1 to TRBJ2-7; TRBD1 is the table's D call and was not checked against the DNA. CDR1 and CDR2 from the germline V gene are DFQATT and SNEGSKA (reference sequence). The CDR3 adds up to 20 amino acids, both ends counted. CDR3 residues: CSARGFSGQGVPLSSYEQYF.

This clonotype was counted only a few times. This chain uses TRBV25-1 with TRBJ2-7, with D unresolved. The better agreement between TRBJ2-5 and the DNA end casts doubt on the J call. CDR3 size: 14 residues. Per germline, CDR1 MGHDK and CDR2 SYGVNS. The CDR3, as DNA: TGTGCCAGCAGTGAGGTGGGTCGTCAAGAGACCCAGTACTTC. Translation gives CASSEVGRQETQYF.

V usage is TRBV27 and J usage is TRBJ1-5, with D maybe TRBD1 (6 bases). The CDR3 runs to 16 residues. Trimming took off 6 bases at V and 0 bases at J, with 15 bases between the two ends. Germline assignment: CDR1 MNHEY and CDR2 SMNVEV (reference sequence). CDR3 in DNA: TGTGCCAGCAGCCGCAGGGGACCGCCTAGCAATCAGCCCCAGCATTTT. It specifies CASSRRGPPSNQPQHF.

This clonotype has just a few counts. The rearrangement uses TRBV4-1 and TRBJ2-4, with D possibly being TRBD2 (5 bases). TRBJ2-7 explains the end of the DNA better; the J call may be wrong. The CDR3 is 12 amino acids. Germline CDR1 reads MGHRA; CDR2 reads YSYEKL. CDR3 nucleotides: TGCGCCAGCAGCGGCCAACGGGGCGAGCAGTACTTC. Protein: CASSGQRGEQYF.

The chain links TRBV2 to TRBJ1-2, with TRBD1 matching 7 bases. The CDR3 is made up of 15 amino acids. Germline CDR1 and CDR2: SNHLY and FYNNEI. V dropped 11 bases and J dropped 1; count of bases not matched to a gene: 13. The CDR3 nucleotides are TGTGCCTTCCGCTGGTTTGGACAGGATAACTATGGCTACACCTTC. It encodes CAFRWFGQDNYGYTF.

For the CDR3, the DNA is TGTGCCAGCAGCTTTGGCGTGGCTAGCGGGGGGCCGGGGTCTAGTGAGCAGTTCTTC. The encoded protein is CASSFGVASGGPGSSEQFF. The chain uses TRBV11-2 and TRBJ2-1, with 11 positions matching TRBD2. V was clipped by 3 bases and J by 9 bases; unmatched bases: 19. This CDR3 has 19 amino acids. Germline V lookup: CDR1 SGHAT, CDR2 FQNNGV.

The V gene is TRBV30, the J gene TRBJ2-5; TRBD1 agrees at 9 bases. CDR3 length: 15 residues. CDR1 is GTSNPN and CDR2 is SVGIG in the germline V gene (reference sequence). With V trimmed by 0 bases and J by 2 bases, 4 bases remained unmatched. The CDR3 loop reads CAWSVPTGGQETQYF. CDR3 sequence (DNA): TGTGCCTGGAGTGTCCCGACAGGGGGACAAGAGACCCAGTACTTC.

The DNA of the CDR3 is TGTGCCAGCAGTCGGACTCTTACTAGTCCCTACGAGCAGTACTTC. This codes for CASSRTLTSPYEQYF. The V and J genes are TRBV12-3 or TRBV12-4 and TRBJ2-7, with D perhaps matching TRBD2 (5 bases). Trimming stripped 5 bases from V and 2 bases from J, with 16 bases between. The CDR3 has 15 residues.

CDR3: CSVLGSDGYTF. As DNA, the CDR3 is TGCAGCGTTTTGGGGAGCGATGGCTACACCTTC. V usage is TRBV29-1 and J usage is TRBJ1-2; no clear D gene. Trimming cost V 5 bases and J 6 bases, with 10 bases left between them. Per germline, CDR1 SQVTM and CDR2 ANQGSEA. The CDR3 has 11 amino acids.

This clonotype was seen once. The chain joins TRBV2 to TRBJ2-5; no clear D. V shed 1 base and J shed 5 bases, with 17 bases lying between them. The V gene's germline CDR1 is SNHLY and CDR2 FYNNEI. The CDR3 totals 16 residues. CDR3 in DNA: TGTGCCAGCAGTGAAGGCACGGGCTATTGGCGGGAGACCCAGTACTTC. Its translation: CASSEGTGYWRETQYF.

The chain combines TRBV28 with TRBJ2-1, with 7 nucleotides matching TRBD1. V lost 3 bases, J lost 4 bases, and 12 bases stayed unmatched. The CDR3 runs to 17 residues. CDR1 is MDHEN and CDR2 is SYDVKM in the germline V gene. The CDR3 bases are TGTGCCAGCAGTTTCATCCCCGGGACAGAACGATACAATGAGCAGTTCTTC. It encodes CASSFIPGTERYNEQFF.

The gene calls are TRBV29-1 and TRBJ1-2; D might be TRBD1 (6 bases). V was shortened by 5 bases and J by 5 bases, with 18 bases between the two germline ends. The CDR3 has 14 amino acids. Germline V gene sequence: CDR1 SQVTM, CDR2 ANQGSEA. This chain's CDR3 is CSVYSGQSIYGYTF. CDR3 nucleotides: TGCAGCGTTTATTCGGGACAATCAATTTATGGCTACACCTTC.

This clonotype was seen more than once but under ten times. The V call is TRBV27, the J call TRBJ2-1; TRBD1 is a possible D gene (6 bases). Per the germline V gene, CDR1 is MNHEY and CDR2 is SMNVEV (reference sequence). Trimming shortened V by 2 bases and J by 7 bases, and 15 bases separated the two germline ends. The CDR3 sequence is 15 residues long. The CDR3 reads CASSLEQGIGNEQFF. CDR3 nucleotide sequence: TGTGCCAGCAGTTTAGAACAGGGCATAGGGAATGAGCAGTTCTTC.

The J gene is TRBJ2-7, the V gene TRBV27; D uncertain. The germline V and J ends were trimmed by 5 bases and 7 bases, with 12 bases remaining between them. The germline V gene encodes CDR1 MNHEY and CDR2 SMNVEV (reference sequence). The CDR3 is 12 residues long. For the CDR3, the DNA is TGTGCCAGCAGTAGCCCGGGTCGAGAGCAGTACTTC. It translates to CASSSPGREQYF.

V gene TRBV6-1 combines with J gene TRBJ2-7, with TRBD1 matching 8 bases. CDR1 MNHNS and CDR2 SASEGT come from the germline V gene. This CDR3 spans 18 amino acids. Germline trimming cut 1 base from V and 3 bases from J; bases unmatched to any gene: 14. This CDR3 reads CASSEEGTGGLLSYEQYF. The CDR3 DNA reads TGTGCCAGCAGTGAAGAGGGTACAGGGGGTCTTTTGAGCTACGAGCAGTACTTC.

This clonotype has just a few counts. The V call is TRBV7-2, the J call TRBJ2-1; 8 bases fit TRBD2. V shed 9 bases, J shed 7 bases, and the junction held 5 bases outside the gene matches. The CDR3 has 12 amino acids. Per the germline V gene, CDR1 is SGHTA and CDR2 is FQGNSA. DNA of the CDR3: TGTGCCAGTACGGGACTAGTAAATGAGCAGTTCTTC. Encoded protein: CASTGLVNEQFF.

This sequence joins TRBV3-1 and TRBJ1-2; TRBD1 aligns across 7 bases. CDR3 length: 14 residues. J lost 7 bases, V lost 8 bases, and 13 bases had no gene match. CDR1 and CDR2 (germline): LGHDT, YNNKEL (reference sequence). CDR3 in DNA: TGTGCCAGCGGCCGAACGACAGGGTCGGCTGGCTACACCTTC. Translating gives CASGRTTGSAGYTF.